This T cell receptor (beta chain) was recorded in a study of blood T cell repertoires in COVID-19. The CDR3 length is 14 residues. The germline CDR1 and CDR2 sequences are KGHDR and SFDVKD. V was shortened by 4 bases and J by 0 bases, with 7 bases between the two germline ends. Here immunoSEQ multiplex PCR was the method, and the copy in TCRdb shows in-frame clones only, minus some. The sample lists a few hundred thousand clones, approximately 89% occurring once. This chain connects TRBV24-1 to TRBJ2-3; D unclear. Sample: PBMCs or T cells enriched from blood (not recorded which). The clonotype originates from a woman aged 25 to 45 who had recovered from COVID-19. The CDR3 DNA follows: TGTGCCACCAGTGAGGCCTTTAGCACAGATACGCAGTATTTT. Protein sequence: CATSEAFSTDTQYF.